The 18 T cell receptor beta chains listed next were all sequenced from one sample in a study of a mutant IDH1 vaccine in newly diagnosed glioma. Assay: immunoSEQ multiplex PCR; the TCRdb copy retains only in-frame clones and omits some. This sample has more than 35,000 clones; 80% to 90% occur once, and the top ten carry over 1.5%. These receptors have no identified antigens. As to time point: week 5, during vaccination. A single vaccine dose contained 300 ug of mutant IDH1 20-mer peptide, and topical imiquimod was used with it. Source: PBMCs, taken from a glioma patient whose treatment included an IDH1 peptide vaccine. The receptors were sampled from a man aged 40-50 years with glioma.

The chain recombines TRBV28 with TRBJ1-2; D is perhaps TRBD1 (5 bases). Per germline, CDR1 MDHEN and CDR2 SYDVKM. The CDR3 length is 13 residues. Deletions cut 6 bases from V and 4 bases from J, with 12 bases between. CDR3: CASSPGQGYGYTF. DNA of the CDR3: TGTGCCAGCAGCCCCGGGCAGGGCTATGGCTACACCTTC.

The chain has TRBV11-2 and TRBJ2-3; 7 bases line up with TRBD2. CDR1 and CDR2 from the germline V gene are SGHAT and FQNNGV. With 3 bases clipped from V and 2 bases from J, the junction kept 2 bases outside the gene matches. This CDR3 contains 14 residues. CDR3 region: CASSFAGDTDTQYF. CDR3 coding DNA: TGTGCCAGCAGCTTTGCGGGAGACACAGATACGCAGTATTTT.

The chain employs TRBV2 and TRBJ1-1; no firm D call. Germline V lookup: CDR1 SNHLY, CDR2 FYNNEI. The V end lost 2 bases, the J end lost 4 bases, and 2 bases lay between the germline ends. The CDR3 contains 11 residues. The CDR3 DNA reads TGTGCCAGCAGTGAAATCACTGAAGCTTTCTTT. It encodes CASSEITEAFF.

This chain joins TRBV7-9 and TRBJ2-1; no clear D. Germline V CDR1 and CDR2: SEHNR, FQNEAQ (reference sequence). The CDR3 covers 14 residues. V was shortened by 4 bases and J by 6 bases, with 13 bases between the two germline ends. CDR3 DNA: TGTGCCAGCAGCTCTCATGTCAACAGCAATGAGCAGTTCTTC. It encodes CASSSHVNSNEQFF.

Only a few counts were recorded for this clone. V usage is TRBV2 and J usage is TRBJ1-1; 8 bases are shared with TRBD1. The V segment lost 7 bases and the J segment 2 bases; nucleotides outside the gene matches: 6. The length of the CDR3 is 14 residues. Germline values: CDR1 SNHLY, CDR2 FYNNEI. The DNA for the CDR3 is TGTGCCAGCACAAAGGACAGGGCTAACACTGAAGCTTTCTTT. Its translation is CASTKDRANTEAFF.

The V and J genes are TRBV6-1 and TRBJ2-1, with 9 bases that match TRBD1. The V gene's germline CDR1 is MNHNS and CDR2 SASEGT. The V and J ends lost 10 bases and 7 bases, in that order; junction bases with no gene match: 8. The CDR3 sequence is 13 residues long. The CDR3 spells CATLPGQGNEQFF. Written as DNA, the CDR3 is TGTGCCACCCTACCGGGACAGGGAAATGAGCAGTTCTTC.

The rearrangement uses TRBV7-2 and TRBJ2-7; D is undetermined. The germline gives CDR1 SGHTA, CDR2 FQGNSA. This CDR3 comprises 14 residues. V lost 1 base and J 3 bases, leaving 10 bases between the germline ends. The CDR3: CASSLGGSYYEQYF. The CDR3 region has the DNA TGTGCCAGCAGCTTAGGAGGCAGTTACTACGAGCAGTACTTC.

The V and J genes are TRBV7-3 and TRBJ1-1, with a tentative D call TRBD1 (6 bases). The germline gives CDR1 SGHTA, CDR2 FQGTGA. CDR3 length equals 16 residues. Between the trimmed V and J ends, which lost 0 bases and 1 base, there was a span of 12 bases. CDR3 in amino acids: CASSLTAQGSNTEAFF. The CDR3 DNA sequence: TGTGCCAGCAGCTTAACGGCCCAGGGGTCGAACACTGAAGCTTTCTTT.

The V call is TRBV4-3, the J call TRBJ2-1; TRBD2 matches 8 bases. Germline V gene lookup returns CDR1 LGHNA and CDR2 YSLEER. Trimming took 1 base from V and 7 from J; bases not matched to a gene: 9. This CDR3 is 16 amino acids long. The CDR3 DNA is TGCGCCAGCAGCCAAGGGTCCGGCAGCGGGAGAAATGAGCAGTTCTTC. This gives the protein CASSQGSGSGRNEQFF.

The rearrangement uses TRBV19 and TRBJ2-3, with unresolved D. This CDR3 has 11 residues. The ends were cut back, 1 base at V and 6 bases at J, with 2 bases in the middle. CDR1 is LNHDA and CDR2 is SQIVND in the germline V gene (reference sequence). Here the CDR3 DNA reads TGTGCCAGTAGTATAGTCGATACGCAGTATTTT. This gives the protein CASSIVDTQYF.

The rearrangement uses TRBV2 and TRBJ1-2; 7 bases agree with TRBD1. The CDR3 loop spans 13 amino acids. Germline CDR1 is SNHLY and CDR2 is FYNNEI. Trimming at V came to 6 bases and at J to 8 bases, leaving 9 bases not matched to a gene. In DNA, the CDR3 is TGTGCCAGCAGCGGACAGGCGCGAGTCGGCTACACCTTC. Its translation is CASSGQARVGYTF.

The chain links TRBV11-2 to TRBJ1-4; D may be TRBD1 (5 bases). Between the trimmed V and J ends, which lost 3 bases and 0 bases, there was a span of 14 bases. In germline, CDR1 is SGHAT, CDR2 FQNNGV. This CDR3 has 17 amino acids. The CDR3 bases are TGTGCCAGCAGCTTGGGGGGGGTACTTGCAACTAATGAAAAACTGTTTTTT. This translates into CASSLGGVLATNEKLFF.

The CDR3: CASRGGEQPSAGANVLTF. CDR3 in DNA: TGTGCCAGTAGGGGTGGGGAACAACCCTCTGCTGGGGCCAACGTCCTGACTTTC. The chain is built from TRBV13 and TRBJ2-6, with a possible D match to TRBD1 (5 bases). The CDR3 has 18 amino acids. Trimming took 9 bases from V and 2 from J, leaving 23 bases between them. Germline V gene data show CDR1 as PRHDT and CDR2 as FYEKMQ (reference sequence).

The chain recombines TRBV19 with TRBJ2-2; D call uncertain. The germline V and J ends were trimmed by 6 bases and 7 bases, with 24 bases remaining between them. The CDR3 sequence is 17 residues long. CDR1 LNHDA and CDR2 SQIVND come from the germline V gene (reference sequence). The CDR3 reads CASRDDPRALKIGELFF. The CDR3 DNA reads TGTGCCAGTAGGGACGATCCTCGGGCCCTTAAGATCGGGGAGCTGTTTTTT.

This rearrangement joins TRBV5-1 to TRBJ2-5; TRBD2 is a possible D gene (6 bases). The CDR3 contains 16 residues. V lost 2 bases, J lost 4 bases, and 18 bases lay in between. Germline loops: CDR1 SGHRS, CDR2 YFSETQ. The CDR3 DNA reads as TGCGCCAGCAGCTTAGGCTTGGGGACTCTGGGAGAGACCCAGTACTTC. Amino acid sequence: CASSLGLGTLGETQYF. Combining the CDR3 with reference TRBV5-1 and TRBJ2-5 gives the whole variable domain KAGVTQTPRYLIKTRGQQVTLSCSPISGHRSVSWYQQTPGQGLQFLFEYFSETQRNKGNFPGRFSGRQFSNSRSEMNVSTLELGDSALYLCASSLGLGTLGETQYFGPGTRLLVL.

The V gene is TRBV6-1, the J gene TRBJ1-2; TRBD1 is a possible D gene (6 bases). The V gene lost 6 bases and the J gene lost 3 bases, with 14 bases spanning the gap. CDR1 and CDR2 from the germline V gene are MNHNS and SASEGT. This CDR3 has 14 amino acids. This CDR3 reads CASSRDKNYYGYTF. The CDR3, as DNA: TGTGCCAGCAGCCGGGACAAAAATTACTATGGCTACACCTTC.

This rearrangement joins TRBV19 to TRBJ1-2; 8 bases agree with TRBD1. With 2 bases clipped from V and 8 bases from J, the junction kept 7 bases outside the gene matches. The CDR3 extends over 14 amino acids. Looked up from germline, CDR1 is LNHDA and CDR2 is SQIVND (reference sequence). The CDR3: CASSISWTGWGYTF. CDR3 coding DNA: TGTGCCAGTAGTATATCGTGGACAGGGTGGGGCTACACCTTC. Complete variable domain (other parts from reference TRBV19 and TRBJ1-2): DGGITQSPKYLFRKEGQNVTLSCEQNLNHDAMYWYRQDPGQGLRLIYYSQIVNDFQKGDIAEGYSVSREKKESFPLTVTSAQKNPTAFYLCASSISWTGWGYTFGSGTRLTVV.

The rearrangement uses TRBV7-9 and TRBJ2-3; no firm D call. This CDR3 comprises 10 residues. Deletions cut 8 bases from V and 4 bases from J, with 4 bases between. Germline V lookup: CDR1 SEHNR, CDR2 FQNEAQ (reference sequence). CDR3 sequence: CASGADTQYF. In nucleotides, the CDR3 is TGTGCCAGCGGGGCAGATACGCAGTATTTT.